The clone carrying this T cell receptor beta chain was counted a few times. The PCR was carried out with 60 Vbeta primers and 13 Jbeta primers. The method was immunoSEQ multiplex PCR; TCRdb's version includes in-frame clones alone and lacks a portion of them. The sample contains more than 95,000 clones, 75% to 90% of which appear only once. The sample originates from a study of cytomegalovirus exposure and HLA in healthy donors. Germline V lookup: CDR1 SNHLY, CDR2 FYNNEI. V lost 4 bases and J lost 0; bases outside the gene matches: 4. The CDR3 loop spans 15 amino acids. Sequencing input: PBMCs. This TCR was sampled from a man in his thirties or forties in good health and CMV-seropositive. This chain uses TRBV2 with TRBJ2-7; 9 positions match TRBD2. This CDR3 reads CASSVVAGASYEQYF. The CDR3 nucleotides are TGTGCCAGCAGTGTAGTAGCGGGGGCCTCCTACGAGCAGTACTTC.